The clone carrying this T cell receptor (beta chain) was found many times. The antigen is unknown. cDNA molecules carried unique molecular identifiers, and template switching added a universal primer site. TCRdb redid the calling of the 5' RACE reads with MiXCR, one entry per CDR3 protein. The sample gives 250,000 to 350,000 distinct CDR3 sequences, approximately 8.5% of which show up once; 2.1% is in the top ten. This sample was taken from a study of identical twins. V shed 4 bases and J shed 13 bases, with 7 bases lying between them. The CDR3 sequence is 9 residues long. CDR1 is LGHDT and CDR2 is YNNKEL in the germline V gene (reference sequence). General study findings and limits: Where beta out-of-frame sequences were concerned, excess twin sharing was weaker. Where out-of-frame alpha sequences were twin-shared, they showed excess low generation probability. Donors were not followed over many years; analysis was cross-sectional.

These data were also filed under a second study, of yellow fever vaccine responses in identical twins.

This chain connects TRBV3-1 to TRBJ1-2; D is unclear. The clonotype was recovered from a young woman in good health. Material: memory (CD45RO+) T cells sorted from blood. CDR3 sequence (DNA): TGTGCCAGCAGCCCCATCGGCACCTTC. It specifies CASSPIGTF.